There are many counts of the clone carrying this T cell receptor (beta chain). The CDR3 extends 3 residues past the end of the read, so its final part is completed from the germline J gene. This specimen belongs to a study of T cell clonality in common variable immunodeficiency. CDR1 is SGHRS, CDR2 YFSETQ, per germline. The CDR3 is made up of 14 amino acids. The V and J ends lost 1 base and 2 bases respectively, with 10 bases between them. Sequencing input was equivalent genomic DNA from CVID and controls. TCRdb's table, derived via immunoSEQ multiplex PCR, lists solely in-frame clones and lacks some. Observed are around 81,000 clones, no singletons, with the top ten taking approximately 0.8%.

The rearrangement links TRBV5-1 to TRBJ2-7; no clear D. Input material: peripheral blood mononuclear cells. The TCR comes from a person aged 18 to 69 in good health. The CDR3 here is CASSLRQATYEQYF. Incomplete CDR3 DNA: TGCGCCAGCAGCTTGAGGCAGGCTACCTACGAG.